A single sample gave rise to the 11 T cell receptor beta chains below, sequenced in a study of blood T cell repertoires in COVID-19. Sequencing used immunoSEQ multiplex PCR; TCRdb keeps in-frame clones, though not all of them. The sample contains about 160,000 clones, 80% to 85% of which appear only once. Source material: peripheral blood. Every receptor here comes from a woman aged 60-75 years with acute or convalescent COVID-19.

The chain joins TRBV5-1 to TRBJ2-7, with 10 bases matching TRBD1. The germline V gene has CDR1 SGHRS and CDR2 YFSETQ. V shed 4 bases, J shed 3 bases, and the junction held 7 bases outside the gene matches. The CDR3 consists of 15 residues. CDR3 sequence reads: CASSHQGQGNYEQYF. In DNA form, the CDR3 reads TGCGCCAGCAGCCATCAGGGACAGGGGAACTACGAGCAGTACTTC.

This rearrangement joins TRBV6-5 to TRBJ2-2; a possible D gene is TRBD2 (6 bases). Between the trimmed V and J ends, which lost 0 bases and 3 bases, there was a span of 11 bases. Germline lookup yields CDR1 MNHEY and CDR2 SVGAGI. This CDR3 has 16 residues. In nucleotides, the CDR3 is TGTGCCAGCAGTTACTCGGGGGACTCCCACACCGGGGAGCTGTTTTTT. It yields the protein CASSYSGDSHTGELFF.

The chain links TRBV19 to TRBJ1-6; possible D gene TRBD1, 5 bases. CDR3 length equals 15 residues. The ends were cut back, 3 bases at V and 6 bases at J, with 12 bases in the middle. Germline values: CDR1 LNHDA, CDR2 SQIVND (reference sequence). The CDR3 loop reads CASSMVRGGNSPLHF. Here the CDR3 DNA reads TGTGCCAGTAGTATGGTCCGCGGGGGTAATTCACCCCTCCACTTT.

This chain connects TRBV5-5 to TRBJ2-3; possible D gene TRBD2, 5 bases. The CDR3 has 15 amino acids. The germline gives CDR1 SGHKS, CDR2 YYEKEE (reference sequence). With 5 bases removed from V and 2 bases from J, the gap between germline ends came to 15 bases. The CDR3 spells CASRSPGFPTDTQYF. CDR3 coding DNA: TGTGCCAGCAGATCCCCGGGGTTTCCCACAGATACGCAGTATTTT. Full variable domain (outside the CDR3, taken from reference TRBV5-5 and TRBJ2-3): DAGVTQSPTHLIKTRGQQVTLRCSPISGHKSVSWYQQVLGQGPQFIFQYYEKEERGRGNFPDRFSARQFPNYSSELNVNALLLGDSALYLCASRSPGFPTDTQYFGPGTRLTVL.

The chain recombines TRBV30 with TRBJ1-2; tentative D call: TRBD1 (5 bases). The CDR3 is 12 residues long. Germline V gene data show CDR1 as GTSNPN and CDR2 as SVGIG (reference sequence). V was pared by 1 base and J by 2 bases, with 5 bases between. Here the CDR3 DNA reads TGTGCCTGGAGTGACAGGAACTATGGCTACACCTTC. It encodes CAWSDRNYGYTF.

The rearrangement links TRBV5-1 to TRBJ2-5; 10 bases are a match to TRBD2. Germline CDR1 is SGHRS and CDR2 is YFSETQ. CDR3 length: 14 residues. The ends lost 6 bases at V and 2 bases at J; junction bases unmatched: 4. DNA for the CDR3: TGCGCCAGCATCGCTAGCGGGGGTCAAGAGACCCAGTACTTC. Protein sequence: CASIASGGQETQYF.

The rearrangement joins TRBV19 to TRBJ2-1; TRBD2 matches at 11 bases. Losses at the gene ends were 4 bases for V and 0 bases for J; bases not matched to a gene: 14. The CDR3 length is 20 residues. Germline V gene sequence: CDR1 LNHDA, CDR2 SQIVND (reference sequence). The CDR3 sequence: CASSTRVTSGGSLSYNEQFF. DNA for the CDR3: TGTGCCAGTAGTACCCGTGTTACTAGCGGGGGCTCCCTCTCCTACAATGAGCAGTTCTTC.

This clone was detected only a few times. V usage is TRBV7-6 and J usage is TRBJ2-1; 9 bases agree with TRBD2. This CDR3 has 16 amino acids. V shed 1 base and J 7 bases; nucleotides not matched to a gene: 8. Per the germline V gene, CDR1 is SGHVS and CDR2 is FNYEAQ. The CDR3 sequence is CASSLEGGGARNEQFF. DNA for the CDR3: TGTGCCAGCAGCTTAGAGGGCGGGGGGGCCCGGAATGAGCAGTTCTTC.

The V call is TRBV7-2, the J call TRBJ1-5; D unresolved. The CDR3 covers 15 residues. V was shortened by 5 bases and J by 1 base, with 12 bases between the two germline ends. Germline V lookup: CDR1 SGHTA, CDR2 FQGNSA. CDR3 in amino acids: CASSPAASSNQPQHF. Written as DNA, the CDR3 is TGTGCCAGCAGCCCGGCGGCCTCCAGCAATCAGCCCCAGCATTTT.

The rearrangement uses TRBV5-4 and TRBJ1-2; 7 bases match TRBD1. This CDR3 is 15 amino acids long. CDR1 and CDR2 (germline): SGHNT, YYREEE (reference sequence). Trimming took 4 bases from V and 5 from J; bases not matched to a gene: 11. The CDR3 sequence is CASSTNDRALYGYTF. CDR3 nucleotide sequence: TGTGCCAGCAGCACGAACGACAGGGCCCTATATGGCTACACCTTC.

The chain links TRBV30 to TRBJ2-1, with D possibly being TRBD1 (6 bases). CDR1 is GTSNPN and CDR2 is SVGIG in the germline V gene (reference sequence). V was shortened by 5 bases and J by 0 bases, with 17 bases between the two germline ends. The CDR3 is made up of 16 amino acids. CDR3: CAWYSRDTSSYNEQFF. The CDR3 nucleotides read TGTGCCTGGTACAGCCGGGACACAAGCTCCTACAATGAGCAGTTCTTC.